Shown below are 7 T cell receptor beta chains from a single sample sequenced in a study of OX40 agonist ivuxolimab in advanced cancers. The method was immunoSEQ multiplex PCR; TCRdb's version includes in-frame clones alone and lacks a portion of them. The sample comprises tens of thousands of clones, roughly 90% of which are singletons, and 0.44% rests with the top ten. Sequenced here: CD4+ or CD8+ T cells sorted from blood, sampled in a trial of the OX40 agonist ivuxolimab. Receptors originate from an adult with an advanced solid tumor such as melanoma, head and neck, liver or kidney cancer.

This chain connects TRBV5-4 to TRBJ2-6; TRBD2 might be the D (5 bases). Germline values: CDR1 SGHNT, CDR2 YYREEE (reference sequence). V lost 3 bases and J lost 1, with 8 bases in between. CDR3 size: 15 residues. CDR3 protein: CASSSPGSGANVLTF. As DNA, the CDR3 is TGTGCCAGCAGCTCGCCGGGGTCTGGGGCCAACGTCCTGACTTTC. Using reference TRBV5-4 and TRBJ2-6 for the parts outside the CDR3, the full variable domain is ETGVTQSPTHLIKTRGQQVTLRCSSQSGHNTVSWYQQALGQGPQFIFQYYREEENGRGNFPPRFSGLQFPNYSSELNVNALELDDSALYLCASSSPGSGANVLTFGAGSRLTVL.

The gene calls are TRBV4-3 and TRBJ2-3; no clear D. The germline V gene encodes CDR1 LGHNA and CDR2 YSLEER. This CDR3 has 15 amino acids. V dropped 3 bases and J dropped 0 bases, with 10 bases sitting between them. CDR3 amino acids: CASSQDRMSTDTQYF. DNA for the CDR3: TGCGCCAGCAGCCAGGACCGAATGAGCACAGATACGCAGTATTTT.

Written as DNA, the CDR3 is TGTGCCAGCTCACCCCCCCCCGGGGAGCTGTTTTTT. As protein: CASSPPPGELFF. The chain combines TRBV18 with TRBJ2-2; D gene unclear. There are 12 residues in the CDR3. From germline, CDR1 is KGHSH and CDR2 LQKENI. V lost 3 bases to trimming and J lost 6 bases, with 5 bases between them.

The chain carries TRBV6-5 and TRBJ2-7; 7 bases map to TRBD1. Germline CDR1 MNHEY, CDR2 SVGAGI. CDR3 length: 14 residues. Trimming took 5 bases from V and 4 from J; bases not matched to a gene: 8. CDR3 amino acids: CASSKDRVSYEQYF. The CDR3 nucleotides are TGTGCCAGCAGTAAAGACAGGGTGTCGTACGAGCAGTACTTC.

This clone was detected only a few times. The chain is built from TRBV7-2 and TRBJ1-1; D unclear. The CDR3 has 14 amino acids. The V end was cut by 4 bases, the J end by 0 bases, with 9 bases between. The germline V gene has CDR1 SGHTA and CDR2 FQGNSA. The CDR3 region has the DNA TGTGCCAGCAGCTCCCATTCAATGAACACTGAAGCTTTCTTT. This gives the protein CASSSHSMNTEAFF. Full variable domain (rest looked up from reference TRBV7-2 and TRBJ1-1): GAGVSQSPSNKVTEKGKDVELRCDPISGHTALYWYRQSLGQGLEFLIYFQGNSAPDKSGLPSDRFSAERTGGSVSTLTIQRTQQEDSAVYLCASSSHSMNTEAFFGQGTRLTVV.

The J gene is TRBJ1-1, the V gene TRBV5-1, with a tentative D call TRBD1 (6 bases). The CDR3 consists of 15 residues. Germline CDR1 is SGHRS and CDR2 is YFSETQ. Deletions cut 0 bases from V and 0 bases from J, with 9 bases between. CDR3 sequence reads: CASSLVQGLNTEAFF. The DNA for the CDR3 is TGCGCCAGCAGCTTGGTTCAGGGGCTGAACACTGAAGCTTTCTTT.

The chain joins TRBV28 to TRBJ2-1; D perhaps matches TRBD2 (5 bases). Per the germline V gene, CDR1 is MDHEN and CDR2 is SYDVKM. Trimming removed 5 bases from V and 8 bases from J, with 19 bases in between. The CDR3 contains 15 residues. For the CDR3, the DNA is TGTGCCAGCAGTAGCCCGGACTCCCTGGGGTATGAGCAGTTCTTC. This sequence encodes CASSSPDSLGYEQFF.